The rows below give T cell receptor beta chains drawn from one sample of a study of T cells in Graves' hyperthyroidism and ophthalmopathy. TCRdb redid the calling of the multiplex PCR reads with MiXCR, one entry per CDR3 protein. The sample shows about 360,000 distinct CDR3 sequences, just under 25% of them seen only once. Sequenced material: blood. The receptors originated from a man in his forties or fifties with Graves' hyperthyroidism. Each CDR3 is given with its conserved first and last residue. Each record gives: clone size, J gene, D gene, V gene, CDR3 DNA, CDR3 protein. A D gene is named only where the DNA matches it firmly. The listing skips clone size in some rows; elsewhere it reads once, few, many or a size class.

NA | TRBJ2-2 | NA | TRBV12-3/TRBV12-4 | TGTGCCAGCAGCCCCCGCGCCCGGGAGCTGTTTTTT | CASSPRARELFF
many | TRBJ2-1 | NA | TRBV11-3 | TGTGCCAGCAGCTTGGGACGATACAATGAGCAGTTCTTC | CASSLGRYNEQFF
NA | TRBJ1-2 | TRBD1 | TRBV20-1 | TGCAGTGCTAGAACCTGGGACAGCACTAACTATGGCTACACCTTC | CSARTWDSTNYGYTF
NA | TRBJ2-1 | TRBD2 | TRBV24-1 | TGTGCCACCAGTGATCCGGGACTAGCGGGGTGGGGCAATGAGCAGTTCTTC | CATSDPGLAGWGNEQFF
many | TRBJ2-5 | NA | TRBV2 | TGTGCCAGCACCTTAGGCCCCTCCCGGGCCCAGTACTTC | CASTLGPSRAQYF
few | TRBJ1-5 | TRBD1 | TRBV6-1 | TGTGCCAGCAGTTGGACAGGGGGGATCAATCAGCCCCAGCATTTT | CASSWTGGINQPQHF
few | TRBJ2-1 | TRBD2 | TRBV11-1 | TGTGCCAGCAGCGGCGGGGGAATGGTCTCCTACAATGAGCAGTTCTTC | CASSGGGMVSYNEQFF
few | TRBJ2-2 | NA | TRBV6-1 | TGTGCCAGCAGTTTGTACACCGGGGAGCTGTTTTTT | CASSLYTGELFF
few | TRBJ1-2 | NA | TRBV4-1 | TGCGCCAGCAGCCAAGTCGACAGATACTATGGCTACACCTTC | CASSQVDRYYGYTF
once | TRBJ2-1 | NA | TRBV5-1 | TGTGCCAGCAGCAAAGGCGGGGACTCCCCCCAATCGCAGTTCTTC | CASSKGGDSPQSQFF
NA | TRBJ1-6 | NA | TRBV6-1 | TGTGCCAGCCGTGGAGTGGGGGGAGAATCACCCCTCCACTTT | CASRGVGGESPLHF
NA | TRBJ1-1 | TRBD1 | TRBV6-2/TRBV6-3 | TGTGCCAGCAGGGACCCACAGGGGGCGGGTACTGAAGCTTTCTTT | CASRDPQGAGTEAFF
NA | TRBJ2-3 | NA | TRBV20-1 | TGCAGTGCCCTATCAGGAGCCCCTAGCACAGATACGCAGTATTTT | CSALSGAPSTDTQYF
NA | TRBJ2-2 | NA | TRBV24-1 | TGTGCCACCAGTGATTTGCCCCCGAGGGTCGGCGGCACCGGGGAGCTGTTTTTT | CATSDLPPRVGGTGELFF